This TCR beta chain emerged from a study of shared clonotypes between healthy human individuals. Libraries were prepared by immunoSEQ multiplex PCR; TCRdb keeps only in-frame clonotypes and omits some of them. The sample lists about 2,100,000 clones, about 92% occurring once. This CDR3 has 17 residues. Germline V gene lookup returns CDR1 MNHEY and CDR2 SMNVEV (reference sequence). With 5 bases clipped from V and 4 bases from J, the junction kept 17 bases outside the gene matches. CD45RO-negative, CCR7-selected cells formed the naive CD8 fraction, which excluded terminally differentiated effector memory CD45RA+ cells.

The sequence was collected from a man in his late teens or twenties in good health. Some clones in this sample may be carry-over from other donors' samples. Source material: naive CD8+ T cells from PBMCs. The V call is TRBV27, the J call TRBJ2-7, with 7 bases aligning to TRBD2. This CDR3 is CASSRGGMAPNEYEQYF. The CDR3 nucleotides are TGTGCCAGCAGTCGGGGAGGGATGGCCCCCAACGAATACGAGCAGTACTTC.